Listed below are T cell receptor beta chains from one sample, sequenced in a study of blood T cell repertoires in COVID-19. Clones were sequenced by immunoSEQ multiplex PCR, and TCRdb holds only the in-frame ones, with some missing. This table has approximately 150,000 clones, 80% to 90% appearing once. The source material was peripheral blood. The receptors were gathered from a woman between 55 and 75 years old with acute or convalescent COVID-19. The CDR3 runs from the conserved cysteine through the conserved F or W. A D gene is named only where the DNA matches it firmly. For some rows the clone size is stated as once, few or many, or as a class when expanded; others skip it.

clone size: NA
J gene: TRBJ2-3
V gene: TRBV7-2
D gene: TRBD2
CDR3 protein: CASSLYRAGLSTDTQYF
CDR3 DNA: TGTGCCAGCAGCTTATATCGAGCGGGGCTATCCACAGATACGCAGTATTTT

clone size: once
J gene: TRBJ1-2
V gene: TRBV7-6
D gene: NA
CDR3 protein: CASSFPSVYF
CDR3 DNA: TGTGCCAGCAGCTTCCCCTCCGTTTACTTC

clone size: NA
J gene: TRBJ2-7
V gene: TRBV7-2
D gene: TRBD2
CDR3 protein: CASSFSSGGASSNEQYF
CDR3 DNA: TGTGCCAGCAGCTTCTCTAGCGGGGGGGCTTCCTCTAACGAGCAGTACTTC

clone size: NA
J gene: TRBJ2-2
V gene: TRBV5-1
D gene: TRBD1
CDR3 protein: CASSLRGQPMTGELFF
CDR3 DNA: TGCGCCAGCAGCTTGCGGGGACAGCCCATGACCGGGGAGCTGTTTTTT

clone size: NA
J gene: TRBJ1-5
V gene: TRBV4-3
D gene: TRBD1
CDR3 protein: CASSQVRDRYHQPQHF
CDR3 DNA: TGCGCCAGCAGCCAAGTCCGGGACAGGTACCATCAGCCCCAGCATTTT

clone size: NA
J gene: TRBJ2-3
V gene: TRBV20-1
D gene: NA
CDR3 protein: CSASSSREDTQYF
CDR3 DNA: TGCAGTGCCAGTTCGAGCCGGGAAGATACGCAGTATTTT

clone size: once
J gene: TRBJ2-1
V gene: TRBV4-3
D gene: NA
CDR3 protein: CASSHPRGSVYNEQFF
CDR3 DNA: TGCGCCAGCAGCCACCCTCGGGGGAGCGTCTACAATGAGCAGTTCTTC

clone size: NA
J gene: TRBJ2-7
V gene: TRBV13
D gene: TRBD2
CDR3 protein: CASSLTGLAYEQYF
CDR3 DNA: TGTGCCAGCAGCTTGACGGGACTAGCCTACGAGCAGTACTTC

clone size: once
J gene: TRBJ1-4
V gene: TRBV9
D gene: NA
CDR3 protein: CASNEGATNEKLFF
CDR3 DNA: TGTGCCAGCAACGAGGGTGCAACTAATGAAAAACTGTTTTTT

clone size: NA
J gene: TRBJ2-7
V gene: TRBV5-6
D gene: TRBD2
CDR3 protein: CASSLKGGGAQIYEQYF
CDR3 DNA: TGTGCCAGCAGCTTGAAGGGCGGGGGGGCCCAAATCTACGAGCAGTACTTC

clone size: NA
J gene: TRBJ2-2
V gene: TRBV3-1/TRBV3-2
D gene: NA
CDR3 protein: CASSQDPSRGQTGELFF
CDR3 DNA: TGTGCCAGCAGCCAAGATCCCTCCAGGGGACAAACCGGGGAGCTGTTTTTT

clone size: once
J gene: TRBJ1-1
V gene: TRBV6-5
D gene: NA
CDR3 protein: CASSSLYTEAFF
CDR3 DNA: TGTGCCAGCAGTTCACTATACACTGAAGCTTTCTTT

clone size: NA
J gene: TRBJ1-5
V gene: TRBV4-1
D gene: TRBD1
CDR3 protein: CASSHSGTDNQPQHF
CDR3 DNA: TGCGCCAGCAGCCACTCCGGGACAGACAATCAGCCCCAGCATTTT